This T cell receptor (beta chain) stems from a study of brain T cells in children with intractable seizures (dated by TCRdb to the early 2020s). Background for the entire study: Resected brain tissue from 53 pediatric epilepsy surgery cases was initially screened for immune gene transcripts with a NanoString immunology panel. About 70% of the 12 selected surgery cases also had pre-surgery blood sequenced, which left four cases with brain tissue only.

Trimmed from V: 1 base; trimmed from J: 5 bases; junction bases lacking a gene match: 8. CDR3 length: 16 amino acids, cysteine to phenylalanine. Of all the DNA, just the CDR3 is kept, 48 bases in frame from base 1. Reading the germline V gene gives CDR1 SGHDT and CDR2 YYEEEE. Of note for this clone: The antigen it recognizes is unknown. The input lacks base qualities; no much larger clone sits a single base away.

Overall results and qualifications from the work: The patients' HCMV serostatus was not known, and viral specificity was inferred solely from CDR3 sequence similarity. Because sequencing depth was different between pre-surgery and post-surgery blood, clones absent from the pre-surgery sample may reflect undersampling.

What this sample's time point label stands for: blood from clinic visit 5 months post-surgery; TSC patient then seizure free. The surgery cases showing the highest brain T cell transcript signatures were chosen for TCR beta chain sequencing of brain tissue and, when available, of blood. Patients had been treated with at least one anti-epileptic drug before surgery. TCR-sequenced patients were children with drug-resistant epilepsy due to tuberous sclerosis complex, focal cortical dysplasia, Rasmussen encephalitis or hemimegalencephaly. Bulk genomic DNA was extracted from unsorted brain tissue and whole blood with the Monarch genomic DNA purification kit. The immunoSEQ assay was used to generate TCR beta chain sequences from genomic DNA. As for the authors' bioinformatics: Any CDR3 sequence that did not begin with the conserved framework cysteine at position 104 was removed by hand. To get clonality, the normalized Shannon's Diversity Index was subtracted from one, giving values from 0 (maximal diversity) to 1 (oligoclonal). Differences in the frequency of the same CDR3 between samples, such as brain versus blood, were assessed with chi-squared comparison-of-proportions tests. Public clonotypes were identified by searching immuneACCESS, and similarity to known antiviral clonotypes was assessed with the VDJdb browser. This immuneACCESS table, as held by TCRdb, lists in-frame sequences with V and J called but not all clones. Of the missing ones, under half trace to an unresolved V gene in checked studies; the others have no known cause. D and trimming come from the DNA, and the V and J calls and clone size come from that table. The sample yields 300,000 to 400,000 clones; 93% were counted once. Of the sample, around 5% falls within the top ten clones.

The source was peripheral blood, collected 5 to 6 months after surgery. This TCR came from a boy in the first two years of life with tuberous sclerosis and intractable seizures. The sequence is built from TRBV5-6 and TRBJ2-3; 9 bases in the middle match TRBD1. The CDR3 sequence is CASSLFTGGTRDTQYF. DNA sequence: TGTGCCAGCAGCTTGTTTACAGGGGGCACAAGAGATACGCAGTATTTT.